Listed below are T cell receptor beta chains from one sample, sequenced in a study of beta chain features in type 1 diabetes. The repertoire was sequenced with immunoSEQ multiplex PCR; TCRdb's copy has only in-frame clones and lacks some. The table includes around 310,000 clones, about 10% detected once. The sequencing input was naive CD4+ T cells from blood. The receptors derive from a woman aged 30 to 39 in good health. The CDR3 runs from the conserved cysteine through the conserved F or W. D genes are given only for firm matches. Clone size is shown for a subset of rows, as once, few, many or a class of expanded clone.

v_gene: TRBV2
abundance: -
j_gene: TRBJ2-1
d_gene: TRBD2
CDR3nt: TGTGCCAGCAGTCCTACTAGCGTAAGTGAGCAGTTCTTC
CDR3aa: CASSPTSVSEQFF

v_gene: TRBV30
abundance: few
j_gene: TRBJ2-5
d_gene: -
CDR3nt: TGTGCCTGGAATCGACAGGAGTGGGGGACCCAGTACTTC
CDR3aa: CAWNRQEWGTQYF

v_gene: TRBV7-9
abundance: few
j_gene: TRBJ2-1
d_gene: TRBD2
CDR3nt: TGTGCCAGCAGCTCCCTAGCGGGAGGATACAATGAGCAGTTCTTC
CDR3aa: CASSSLAGGYNEQFF

v_gene: TRBV29-1
abundance: few
j_gene: TRBJ2-5
d_gene: TRBD2
CDR3nt: TGCAGCGCCCGGACTAGCGGGCGAGAAGAGACCCAGTACTTC
CDR3aa: CSARTSGREETQYF

v_gene: TRBV6-5
abundance: few
j_gene: TRBJ1-2
d_gene: TRBD1
CDR3nt: TGTGCCAGCAGTTCAGGGACAGGGAAGAGCTATGGCTACACCTTC
CDR3aa: CASSSGTGKSYGYTF

v_gene: TRBV4-2
abundance: -
j_gene: TRBJ1-3
d_gene: -
CDR3nt: TGTGCCAGCAGCCAAACAACCGGAGGCGGGGACCCTGGAAACACCATATATTTT
CDR3aa: CASSQTTGGGDPGNTIYF

v_gene: TRBV4-2
abundance: -
j_gene: TRBJ1-4
d_gene: -
CDR3nt: TGTGCCAGCAGCCCCGCCGAGGACAGCGTCCGGAATATTTTT
CDR3aa: CASSPAEDSVRNIF

v_gene: TRBV6-5
abundance: -
j_gene: TRBJ1-1
d_gene: -
CDR3nt: TGTGCCAGCAGTTACCTGACTGAAGCTTTCTTT
CDR3aa: CASSYLTEAFF

v_gene: TRBV5-1
abundance: few
j_gene: TRBJ2-2
d_gene: TRBD2
CDR3nt: TGCGCCAGCAGCTTGGCGAGCGGGAGTTCCGACACCGGGGAGCTGTTTTTT
CDR3aa: CASSLASGSSDTGELFF

v_gene: TRBV11-2
abundance: few
j_gene: TRBJ2-7
d_gene: -
CDR3nt: TGTGCCAGCAGCTCAGGGGACGGAACTTTGTGGCAGTACTTC
CDR3aa: CASSSGDGTLWQYF

v_gene: TRBV7-8
abundance: -
j_gene: TRBJ2-7
d_gene: TRBD1
CDR3nt: TGTGCCAGCAACCCGGGACAGGCATCCTCCTACGAGCAGTACTTC
CDR3aa: CASNPGQASSYEQYF

v_gene: TRBV5-1
abundance: few
j_gene: TRBJ2-7
d_gene: TRBD2
CDR3nt: TGCGCCAGCAGCCAAGGACTAGCGGGAGGTCCCTACGAGCAGTACTTC
CDR3aa: CASSQGLAGGPYEQYF

v_gene: TRBV7-9
abundance: few
j_gene: TRBJ1-2
d_gene: -
CDR3nt: TGTGCCAGCAGCTCATCGGTCTGGAGATATGGCTACACCTTC
CDR3aa: CASSSSVWRYGYTF

v_gene: TRBV7-9
abundance: few
j_gene: TRBJ2-7
d_gene: TRBD1
CDR3nt: TGTGCCAGCAATACCGGACAGGGGGCATCCTACGAGCAGTACTTC
CDR3aa: CASNTGQGASYEQYF

v_gene: TRBV7-2
abundance: -
j_gene: TRBJ2-1
d_gene: TRBD1
CDR3nt: TGTGCCAGCAGCTTAGGGGACAGTCTGCCAATTGGGCAGTTCTTC
CDR3aa: CASSLGDSLPIGQFF

v_gene: TRBV7-8
abundance: -
j_gene: TRBJ1-1
d_gene: -
CDR3nt: TGTGCCAGCAGCTTAGTGGCCCAGTCCACTGAAGCTTTCTTT
CDR3aa: CASSLVAQSTEAFF

v_gene: TRBV7-9
abundance: -
j_gene: TRBJ2-1
d_gene: -
CDR3nt: TGTGCCAGCAGCTTAGTGCACAGTCACAATGAGCAGTTCTTC
CDR3aa: CASSLVHSHNEQFF

v_gene: TRBV4-2
abundance: -
j_gene: TRBJ2-5
d_gene: TRBD1
CDR3nt: TGTGCCAGCAGCCAAGTCAAAGGACAGGGGAAAGAGACCCAGTACTTC
CDR3aa: CASSQVKGQGKETQYF

v_gene: TRBV6-5
abundance: -
j_gene: TRBJ2-2
d_gene: -
CDR3nt: TGTGCCAGCAGTCGCCGGCAGGGTGCGAGCGGGGAGCTGTTTTTT
CDR3aa: CASSRRQGASGELFF

v_gene: TRBV5-1
abundance: -
j_gene: TRBJ1-5
d_gene: TRBD1
CDR3nt: TGCGCCAGCAGCGTGGGACAGGGGGGACAGCCCCAGCATTTT
CDR3aa: CASSVGQGGQPQHF

v_gene: TRBV6-6
abundance: few
j_gene: TRBJ2-1
d_gene: TRBD2
CDR3nt: TGTGCCAGCAGTCCCGGGACTAGCGCGGGAGTACGGCTCTTC
CDR3aa: CASSPGTSAGVRLF

v_gene: TRBV18
abundance: -
j_gene: TRBJ2-2
d_gene: -
CDR3nt: TGTGCCAGCCAAAAACAGGGTTTCACCGGGGAGCTGTTTTTT
CDR3aa: CASQKQGFTGELFF

v_gene: TRBV7-9
abundance: -
j_gene: TRBJ1-4
d_gene: -
CDR3nt: TGTGCCAGCAGCTTAGGGGCCAGACTGGCGGACAGTGATTTGGAAAAACTGTTTTTT
CDR3aa: CASSLGARLADSDLEKLFF

v_gene: TRBV11-2
abundance: few
j_gene: TRBJ2-5
d_gene: TRBD2
CDR3nt: TGTGCCAGCAGGCGAGCGGGAGAGCGGGAGACCCAGTACTTC
CDR3aa: CASRRAGERETQYF

v_gene: TRBV5-4
abundance: -
j_gene: TRBJ2-3
d_gene: TRBD2
CDR3nt: TGTGCCAGCAGCCTGACTAGCGGGAGGAGAATAGATACGCAGTATTTT
CDR3aa: CASSLTSGRRIDTQYF

v_gene: TRBV2
abundance: few
j_gene: TRBJ2-7
d_gene: -
CDR3nt: TGTGCCAGCCACAGTGAGCGGAACTACGAGCAGTACTTC
CDR3aa: CASHSERNYEQYF

v_gene: TRBV7-3
abundance: few
j_gene: TRBJ2-2
d_gene: TRBD2
CDR3nt: TGTGCCAGCGGGACGGGACTAGACACCGGGGAGCTGTTTTTT
CDR3aa: CASGTGLDTGELFF

v_gene: TRBV29-1
abundance: few
j_gene: TRBJ2-7
d_gene: TRBD1
CDR3nt: TGCAGCGTTGGCGGGCTCCAGGGGGCCTACGAGCAGTACTTC
CDR3aa: CSVGGLQGAYEQYF

v_gene: TRBV29-1
abundance: -
j_gene: TRBJ2-5
d_gene: TRBD2
CDR3nt: TGCAGCGTTGTCCCCTCAGCGGGAGGATGGGAGACCCAGTACTTC
CDR3aa: CSVVPSAGGWETQYF

v_gene: TRBV28
abundance: -
j_gene: TRBJ2-7
d_gene: TRBD2
CDR3nt: TGTGCCAGCACCCGAGCGACTAGCGGGAGCCACGAGCAGTACTTC
CDR3aa: CASTRATSGSHEQYF

v_gene: TRBV7-9
abundance: -
j_gene: TRBJ2-7
d_gene: -
CDR3nt: TGTGCCAGCAGCAGCGACCTCGGCAGCACCTACGAGCAGTACTTC
CDR3aa: CASSSDLGSTYEQYF

v_gene: TRBV28
abundance: -
j_gene: TRBJ2-4
d_gene: TRBD1
CDR3nt: TGTGCCAGCAGCTCGGACAGGGGGGGCATTCAGTACTTC
CDR3aa: CASSSDRGGIQYF

v_gene: TRBV9
abundance: few
j_gene: TRBJ2-1
d_gene: -
CDR3nt: TGTGCCAGCAGCGTAGGGGCAGTGTACAATGAGCAGTTCTTC
CDR3aa: CASSVGAVYNEQFF

v_gene: TRBV23-1
abundance: few
j_gene: TRBJ1-2
d_gene: TRBD1
CDR3nt: TGCGCCAGCAGGAGACAGGGTATGGGTGGCTACACCTTC
CDR3aa: CASRRQGMGGYTF

v_gene: TRBV2
abundance: -
j_gene: TRBJ1-4
d_gene: -
CDR3nt: TGTGCCAGCACGTCCCAGGGTGTCGCTGAAAAACTGTTTTTT
CDR3aa: CASTSQGVAEKLFF

v_gene: TRBV29-1
abundance: -
j_gene: TRBJ2-7
d_gene: -
CDR3nt: TGCAGCGTTGAACTGGACTGGAGCTCCTACGAGCAGTACTTC
CDR3aa: CSVELDWSSYEQYF

v_gene: TRBV18
abundance: -
j_gene: TRBJ2-7
d_gene: -
CDR3nt: TGTGCCAGCTCTCCCCGGGTAGGGGGAGGGGAGGAGCAGTACTTC
CDR3aa: CASSPRVGGGEEQYF

v_gene: TRBV7-9
abundance: few
j_gene: TRBJ2-4
d_gene: -
CDR3nt: TGTGCCAGCAGCTCTGCGGCAGGGGACGGCAAAAACATTCAGTACTTC
CDR3aa: CASSSAAGDGKNIQYF

v_gene: TRBV19
abundance: few
j_gene: TRBJ1-1
d_gene: -
CDR3nt: TGTGCCAGTAGTATAGATCAAAACTCGGGAGGAGCTTTCTTT
CDR3aa: CASSIDQNSGGAFF

v_gene: TRBV11-2
abundance: -
j_gene: TRBJ2-5
d_gene: -
CDR3nt: TGTGCCAGCAGCCCCGGACTAACGGAGACCCAGTACTTC
CDR3aa: CASSPGLTETQYF

v_gene: TRBV5-4
abundance: -
j_gene: TRBJ1-2
d_gene: TRBD1
CDR3nt: TGTGCCAGCAGGAACCGGGACAGGGGAAACTATGGCTACACCTTC
CDR3aa: CASRNRDRGNYGYTF

v_gene: TRBV29-1
abundance: -
j_gene: TRBJ2-1
d_gene: -
CDR3nt: TGCAGCGTTGCGGGGGACTCCCGGATGGATGAGCAGTTCTTC
CDR3aa: CSVAGDSRMDEQFF

v_gene: TRBV7-9
abundance: few
j_gene: TRBJ2-7
d_gene: -
CDR3nt: TGTGCCAGCAGAGCCGGAGGGGCCGGGTACGAGCAGTACTTC
CDR3aa: CASRAGGAGYEQYF

v_gene: TRBV19
abundance: -
j_gene: TRBJ2-7
d_gene: TRBD1
CDR3nt: TGTGCCAGTAGTATAGGCGGGACAGGGTACGAGCAGTACTTC
CDR3aa: CASSIGGTGYEQYF

v_gene: TRBV19
abundance: few
j_gene: TRBJ1-5
d_gene: -
CDR3nt: TGTGCCAGTAGCCGAGATAGCAATCAGCCCCAGCATTTT
CDR3aa: CASSRDSNQPQHF

v_gene: TRBV7-2
abundance: few
j_gene: TRBJ2-3
d_gene: -
CDR3nt: TGTGCCAGCACCGTAGCAATGACTATCAGCACAGATACGCAGTATTTT
CDR3aa: CASTVAMTISTDTQYF

v_gene: TRBV5-6
abundance: -
j_gene: TRBJ2-1
d_gene: -
CDR3nt: TGTGCCAGCAGCCCGGGAGTTGAGCAGTTCTTC
CDR3aa: CASSPGVEQFF